One sample yielded the 29 T cell receptor beta chains listed below, sequenced in a study of blood T cell repertoires in COVID-19. Sequenced by immunoSEQ multiplex PCR; TCRdb stores in-frame clones only, minus some. Among roughly 42,000 clones, 80% to 90% were seen once, and the ten largest hold 6.2%. Sequenced material: peripheral blood. The receptors were gathered from a human donor in a cohort sampled during active COVID-19.

This rearrangement joins TRBV27 to TRBJ2-7; D might be TRBD1 (7 bases). The CDR3 has 15 residues. Trimming removed 1 base at V and 3 bases at J, with 13 bases between. The V gene's germline CDR1 is MNHEY and CDR2 SMNVEV (reference sequence). CDR3 nucleotides: TGTGCCAGCAGTTTATTGGGCCAGGGGGGCTACGAGCAGTACTTC. Translating gives CASSLLGQGGYEQYF.

J is TRBJ1-6 and V is TRBV5-5, with a weak D call TRBD1 (5 bases). The CDR3 spans 15 residues. Germline V lookup: CDR1 SGHKS, CDR2 YYEKEE (reference sequence). Trimming stripped 2 bases from V and 8 bases from J, with 14 bases between. CDR3 sequence: CASSLGARLHSPLHF. In DNA form, the CDR3 reads TGTGCCAGCAGCTTAGGGGCCCGGCTCCATTCACCCCTCCACTTT.

For the CDR3, the DNA is TGTGCCAGCAGCTTGCGTCGGACTATCGGGGAGCTGTTTTTT. This translates into CASSLRRTIGELFF. J is TRBJ2-2 and V is TRBV7-2; D is possibly TRBD2 (6 bases). The CDR3 is 14 residues long. V lost 3 bases and J lost 7, with 12 bases in between. Germline V gives CDR1 SGHTA, CDR2 FQGNSA.

The CDR3 DNA sequence: TGTGCCAGCAGCTTAGGGCTAGCGGGGGGGCGGGAGACCCAGTACTTC. Translation: CASSLGLAGGRETQYF. J is TRBJ2-5 and V is TRBV7-2; TRBD2 agrees at 12 bases. V lost 1 base, J lost 5 bases, and 5 bases stayed unmatched. Looked up from germline, CDR1 is SGHTA and CDR2 is FQGNSA. CDR3 length: 16 residues.

The J gene is TRBJ2-4, the V gene TRBV12-3 or TRBV12-4; 7 bases align to TRBD2. This CDR3 contains 12 residues. J lost 7 bases, V lost 6 bases, and 3 bases had no gene match. This chain's CDR3 is CASSPGGNIQYF. CDR3 DNA sequence: TGTGCCAGCAGCCCCGGGGGGAACATTCAGTACTTC.

This chain connects TRBV4-2 to TRBJ2-2, with 7 bases aligning to TRBD1. The CDR3 is made up of 17 amino acids. Germline assignment: CDR1 LGHNA and CDR2 YNFKEQ. The V and J ends lost 0 bases and 0 bases, in that order; junction bases with no gene match: 4. CDR3 nucleotides: TGTGCCAGCAGCCAAGAACCAACAGGGGCGAACACCGGGGAGCTGTTTTTT. It yields the protein CASSQEPTGANTGELFF.

The V gene is TRBV27, the J gene TRBJ2-7; D unresolved. This CDR3 comprises 16 residues. V lost 0 bases and J 7 bases, leaving 19 bases between the germline ends. Per germline, CDR1 MNHEY and CDR2 SMNVEV (reference sequence). The DNA of the CDR3 is TGTGCCAGCAGTTTATCGAGATCCGTACGCCTACGAGAGCAGTACTTC. As protein: CASSLSRSVRLREQYF.

This clone was counted once. The rearrangement joins TRBV3-1 (or the pseudogene TRBV3-2) to TRBJ2-1, with 8 bases identical to TRBD1. The CDR3 is 16 amino acids. Germline loops: CDR1 LGHDT, CDR2 YNNKEL (reference sequence). V shed 0 bases, J shed 8 bases, and the junction held 9 bases outside the gene matches. The CDR3 DNA follows: TGTGCCAGCAGCCAAGATCTAGGGCAGGGGGCTGATGAGCAGTTCTTC. Protein sequence: CASSQDLGQGADEQFF.

Note on this clone: The junction departs from germline at one end; a sequencing error may be responsible. This chain joins TRBV3-1 (or the pseudogene TRBV3-2) and TRBJ2-5, with a tentative D call TRBD1 (6 bases). The CDR3 consists of 16 residues. The V gene's germline CDR1 is LGHDT and CDR2 YNNKEL (reference sequence). CDR3 region: CSTRSGEGHYQETQYF. CDR3 bases: TGCTCAACTCGGAGCGGAGAGGGACACTACCAAGAGACCCAGTACTTC.

The chain links TRBV12-3 or TRBV12-4 to TRBJ1-2; D remains ambiguous. The CDR3 runs 13 residues. The V end lost 2 bases, the J end lost 0 bases, and 4 bases lay between the germline ends. The chain's CDR3 is CASSLRANYGYTF. As DNA, the CDR3 is TGTGCCAGCAGTTTAAGAGCTAACTATGGCTACACCTTC.

The chain employs TRBV2 and TRBJ2-1; 8 nucleotides line up with TRBD2. CDR1 and CDR2 (germline): SNHLY, FYNNEI. The CDR3 totals 15 residues. The junction had 6 bases not matched to a gene; V was cut back by 4 bases and J by 4 bases. For the CDR3, the DNA is TGTGCCAGCAGTGCCGGACTAGCAGGGTACAATGAGCAGTTCTTC. It yields the protein CASSAGLAGYNEQFF.

The V gene is TRBV5-1, the J gene TRBJ2-7; a weak D match, TRBD1 (6 bases). Germline V lookup: CDR1 SGHRS, CDR2 YFSETQ. V lost 2 bases and J lost 0, with 12 bases in between. This CDR3 has 15 residues. The DNA for the CDR3 is TGCGCCAGCAGCTTTACAGGGTCCCCCTCCTACGAGCAGTACTTC. Translating gives CASSFTGSPSYEQYF.

The chain has TRBV19 and TRBJ1-2; TRBD1 matches 11 bases. With 6 bases clipped from V and 4 bases from J, the junction kept 7 bases outside the gene matches. The CDR3 spans 15 residues. The germline V gene encodes CDR1 LNHDA and CDR2 SQIVND (reference sequence). The CDR3 spells CASRTGQGAGYGYTF. The CDR3 DNA follows: TGTGCCAGTAGAACCGGACAGGGGGCGGGCTATGGCTACACCTTC.

This chain joins TRBV7-2 and TRBJ1-3, with no clear D. Germline lookup yields CDR1 SGHTA and CDR2 FQGNSA. V lost 1 base and J 7 bases, leaving 8 bases between the germline ends. This CDR3 is 13 amino acids long. CDR3 residues: CASSLVVGNTIYF. CDR3 nucleotides: TGTGCCAGCAGCTTAGTCGTGGGCAACACCATATATTTT.

V is TRBV2 and J is TRBJ1-4, with D uncertain. Germline V gives CDR1 SNHLY, CDR2 FYNNEI. The CDR3 is 15 amino acids. The ends were cut back, 0 bases at V and 2 bases at J, with 7 bases in the middle. The CDR3 DNA reads as TGTGCCAGCAGTGAAGCACGTCAGACTAATGAAAAACTGTTTTTT. This sequence encodes CASSEARQTNEKLFF.

CDR3 region: CASSLARTSGSTDTQYF. Written as DNA, the CDR3 is TGTGCCAGCAGCTTGGCCCGCACTAGCGGGAGCACAGATACGCAGTATTTT. The rearrangement links TRBV5-4 to TRBJ2-3; 9 bases match TRBD2. The germline V gene encodes CDR1 SGHNT and CDR2 YYREEE (reference sequence). Trimming at V came to 0 bases and at J to 0 bases, leaving 5 bases not matched to a gene. The CDR3 runs to 17 residues. The full variable domain, rest sourced from reference TRBV5-4 and TRBJ2-3, is ETGVTQSPTHLIKTRGQQVTLRCSSQSGHNTVSWYQQALGQGPQFIFQYYREEENGRGNFPPRFSGLQFPNYSSELNVNALELDDSALYLCASSLARTSGSTDTQYFGPGTRLTVL.

The J gene is TRBJ1-2, the V gene TRBV6-4; D remains ambiguous. Germline CDR1 reads MRHNA; CDR2 reads SNTAGT. This CDR3 region has 13 residues. V lost 0 bases, J lost 7 bases, and 9 bases lay in between. The CDR3 nucleotides are TGTGCCAGCAGTGACTCCCGGGGAGGTGGCTACACCTTC. Translating it yields CASSDSRGGGYTF.

The rearrangement joins TRBV19 to TRBJ1-5; 8 nucleotides align to TRBD1. V lost 9 bases to trimming and J lost 0 bases; unmatched junction nucleotides: 10. In germline, CDR1 is LNHDA, CDR2 SQIVND (reference sequence). This CDR3 is built from 16 residues. CDR3 DNA sequence: TGTGCCAGCGAGGGAGGGACAGGCTATAGCAATCAGCCCCAGCATTTT. Its protein product is CASEGGTGYSNQPQHF. The full variable domain, completed using reference TRBV19 and TRBJ1-5, is DGGITQSPKYLFRKEGQNVTLSCEQNLNHDAMYWYRQDPGQGLRLIYYSQIVNDFQKGDIAEGYSVSREKKESFPLTVTSAQKNPTAFYLCASEGGTGYSNQPQHFGDGTRLSIL.

The chain uses TRBV6-6 and TRBJ1-1; TRBD1 is a possible D gene (6 bases). Germline V lookup: CDR1 MNHNY, CDR2 SVGAGI (reference sequence). V was pared by 10 bases and J by 5 bases, with 11 bases between. CDR3 size: 11 residues. The CDR3 DNA follows: TGTGCCACCCGAGGGGGAACTGAAGCTTTCTTT. It translates to CATRGGTEAFF.

This chain joins TRBV5-5 and TRBJ2-3; no clear D. Germline loops: CDR1 SGHKS, CDR2 YYEKEE (reference sequence). V was trimmed by 4 bases and J by 3 bases, leaving 6 bases between them. The CDR3 is 12 residues long. CDR3 sequence: CASSHRTDTQYF. The DNA of the CDR3 is TGTGCCAGCAGCCATAGAACAGATACGCAGTATTTT.

This chain connects TRBV9 to TRBJ2-2; TRBD2 agrees at 10 bases. Unmatched junction bases numbered 5, after V lost 4 bases and J lost 5 bases. This CDR3 has 15 residues. The germline V gene has CDR1 SGDLS and CDR2 YYNGEE. The CDR3 sequence: CASSRVAGGTGELFF. CDR3 DNA: TGTGCCAGCAGCAGGGTAGCGGGAGGTACCGGGGAGCTGTTTTTT.

The gene calls are TRBV23-1 and TRBJ2-5, with 9 nucleotides matching TRBD1. TRBV23-1 qualifies as an ORF whose function is uncertain. V lost 7 bases, J lost 1 base, and 10 bases stayed unmatched. The CDR3 loop spans 16 amino acids. The CDR3 spells CASIPPGTGSQETQYF. The CDR3, as DNA: TGCGCCAGCATCCCTCCCGGGACAGGGTCCCAAGAGACCCAGTACTTC.

The rearrangement joins TRBV7-9 to TRBJ2-7; the match to TRBD2 covers 10 bases. The CDR3 totals 16 residues. CDR1 is SEHNR, CDR2 FQNEAQ, per germline (reference sequence). Trimming cost V 5 bases and J 4 bases; bases outside gene matches: 11. The CDR3 DNA is TGTGCCAGCAGCCAACCGAGCGGGAGGGCCTTTTACGAGCAGTACTTC. Its translation is CASSQPSGRAFYEQYF.

The chain is built from TRBV6-2 or TRBV6-3 and TRBJ2-1; D gene unclear. V was trimmed by 1 base and J by 0 bases, leaving 16 bases between them. Germline lookup yields CDR1 MNHEY and CDR2 SVGEGT. This CDR3 region has 18 residues. The CDR3 region is CASSYLGPNTPSYNEQFF. The CDR3 nucleotides are TGTGCCAGCAGTTACTTGGGCCCGAATACCCCCTCCTACAATGAGCAGTTCTTC.

The chain links TRBV6-5 to TRBJ1-1; D ambiguous. Trimming removed 10 bases from V and 4 bases from J, with 22 bases in between. Germline CDR1 and CDR2: MNHEY and SVGAGI. CDR3 length equals 15 residues. CDR3 protein: CATGKEGGTGTEAFF. For the CDR3, the DNA is TGTGCCACCGGAAAGGAGGGCGGAACGGGCACTGAAGCTTTCTTT.

This clone has just one count. This sequence joins TRBV14 and TRBJ2-7; D remains ambiguous. Per the germline V gene, CDR1 is SGHDN and CDR2 is FVKESK. The ends were cut back, 4 bases at V and 3 bases at J, with 4 bases in the middle. There are 11 residues in the CDR3. The CDR3 sequence is CASSRLYEQYF. As DNA, the CDR3 is TGTGCCAGCAGCCGGCTCTACGAGCAGTACTTC.

The gene calls are TRBV7-9 and TRBJ2-5, with 9 bases identical to TRBD2. Trimming cost V 9 bases and J 3 bases; bases outside gene matches: 11. The CDR3 contains 15 residues. Germline loops: CDR1 SEHNR, CDR2 FQNEAQ (reference sequence). The CDR3 region is CASRGIAGEEETQYF. DNA for the CDR3: TGTGCCAGTAGGGGGATAGCGGGAGAAGAAGAGACCCAGTACTTC. The full variable domain, with the rest looked up from reference TRBV7-9 and TRBJ2-5, is DTGVSQNPRHKITKRGQNVTFRCDPISEHNRLYWYRQTLGQGPEFLTYFQNEAQLEKSRLLSDRFSAERPKGSFSTLEIQRTEQGDSAMYLCASRGIAGEEETQYFGPGTRLLVL.

The CDR3 sequence: CATSRVRDIQYF. CDR3 in DNA: TGTGCCACCAGCAGAGTGAGGGACATTCAGTACTTC. The chain uses TRBV15 and TRBJ2-4, with D tentatively TRBD2 (5 bases). V was shortened by 1 base and J by 8 bases, with 6 bases between the two germline ends. The CDR3 loop spans 12 amino acids. Germline CDR1 is LNHNV and CDR2 is YYDKDF (reference sequence).

This sequence joins TRBV18 and TRBJ1-1, with D maybe TRBD1 (6 bases). Trimming took 3 bases from V and 3 from J, leaving 14 bases between them. Germline V gene lookup returns CDR1 KGHSH and CDR2 LQKENI. The CDR3 covers 15 residues. CDR3 DNA sequence: TGTGCCAGCTCACCTCAACAGGGCACGGACACTGAAGCTTTCTTT. Translating it yields CASSPQQGTDTEAFF.